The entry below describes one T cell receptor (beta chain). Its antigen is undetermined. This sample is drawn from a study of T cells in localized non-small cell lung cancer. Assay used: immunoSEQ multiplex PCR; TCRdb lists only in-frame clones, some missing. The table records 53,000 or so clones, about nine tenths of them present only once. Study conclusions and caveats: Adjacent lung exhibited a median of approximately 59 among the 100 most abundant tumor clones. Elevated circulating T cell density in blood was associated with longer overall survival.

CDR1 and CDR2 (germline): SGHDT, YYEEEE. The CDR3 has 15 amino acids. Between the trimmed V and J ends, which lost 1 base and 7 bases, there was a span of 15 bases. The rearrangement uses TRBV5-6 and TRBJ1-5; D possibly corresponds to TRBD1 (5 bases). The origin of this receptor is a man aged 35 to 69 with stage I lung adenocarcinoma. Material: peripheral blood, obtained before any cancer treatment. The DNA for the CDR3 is TGTGCCAGCAGCTTGTTCGTCCGGAGGGGACAGCCCCAGCATTTT. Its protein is CASSLFVRRGQPQHF.